The entry below gives a single TCR beta chain sequence along with its context. The data are from a study of T cells expressing NK-cell markers. Study-wide background: According to the study, TCR beta repertoires originated from sorted CD3+CD56+NKG2C+, CD3+CD56+NKG2C- and CD3+CD56-NKG2C+ T cells. In the group of eight sequenced donors, seven were HCMV-seropositive and one was seronegative.

TCRdb re-analyzed the 5' RACE reads; it lists each CDR3 protein once, without DNA. Recorded for this sample: about 170,000 distinct CDR3 sequences. Germline V gives CDR1 DFQATT, CDR2 SNEGSKA (reference sequence). CDR3 length: 16 amino acids. The genes are TRBV20-1 and TRBJ2-5; the TCRdb call, TRBD2, lacks DNA for checking. The receptor was derived from a man aged 18 to 69 in good health. What was sequenced was blood T cells: a sorted CD56 or NKG2C T cell subset, CD4+ or CD8+ T cells, or bulk PBMC T cells (not recorded which). The CDR3 spells CSARNLGTSDLETQYF.